These 32 T cell receptor beta chains share one sample of origin, sequenced in a study of cytomegalovirus exposure and HLA in healthy donors. PCR was performed using 60 Vbeta and 13 Jbeta primers. Sequencing used immunoSEQ multiplex PCR; TCRdb keeps in-frame clones, though not all of them. Here the sample spans about 150,000 clones, less than 85% being singletons. Sequencing input: PBMCs. The receptors derive from a woman aged 45-59 years in good health and CMV-seropositive.

V is TRBV29-1 and J is TRBJ2-7; perhaps TRBD1 as D (6 bases). The V end was cut by 5 bases, the J end by 2 bases, with 10 bases between. This CDR3 has 12 amino acids. The germline gives CDR1 SQVTM, CDR2 ANQGSEA. CDR3 residues: CSVWDIPYEQYF. DNA of the CDR3: TGCAGCGTTTGGGACATCCCCTACGAGCAGTACTTC.

V and J are TRBV20-1 and TRBJ2-3; D may be TRBD1 (5 bases). V shed 3 bases and J shed 5 bases, with 6 bases lying between them. This CDR3 is 11 amino acids long. Germline CDR1 DFQATT, CDR2 SNEGSKA (reference sequence). CDR3 in amino acids: CSASRGDTQYF. DNA of the CDR3: TGCAGTGCTAGTAGGGGAGATACGCAGTATTTT.

The V call is TRBV6-5, the J call TRBJ2-7; no clear D gene. V shed 3 bases and J shed 4 bases, with 13 bases lying between them. Germline CDR1 reads MNHEY; CDR2 reads SVGAGI. The CDR3 contains 14 residues. The CDR3 region is CASSYRAGRYEQYF. CDR3 nucleotide sequence: TGTGCCAGCAGTTATCGCGCAGGTCGTTACGAGCAGTACTTC.

This rearrangement joins TRBV23-1 to TRBJ1-6, with D perhaps TRBD1 (5 bases). TRBV23-1 is given ORF status, its function remaining uncertain. The CDR3 has 15 residues. V lost 0 bases and J lost 9, with 12 bases in between. The CDR3 DNA reads as TGCGCCAGCAGTCAATCTTGCAGGGATGGTTCACCCCTCCACTTT. Translation: CASSQSCRDGSPLHF.

The chain combines TRBV27 with TRBJ2-3, with D possibly matching TRBD2 (6 bases). Trimming took off 6 bases at V and 1 base at J, with 14 bases between the two ends. This CDR3 has 15 amino acids. CDR1 is MNHEY and CDR2 is SMNVEV in the germline V gene (reference sequence). The CDR3 protein is CASSPRWGGTDTQYF. CDR3 DNA sequence: TGTGCCAGCAGCCCTCGTTGGGGGGGCACAGATACGCAGTATTTT.

The J gene is TRBJ1-2, the V gene TRBV12-5; 7 positions agree with TRBD1. The CDR3 consists of 16 residues. V trimming: 1 base; J trimming: 6 bases; junction bases outside the gene matches: 11. CDR1 and CDR2 (germline): LGHNT, FRNRAP. This chain's CDR3 is CASGLGLQGPANGYTF. CDR3 nucleotide sequence: TGTGCTAGTGGTTTGGGATTACAGGGGCCGGCGAATGGCTACACCTTC.

The chain carries TRBV15 and TRBJ2-5; a weak D match, TRBD2 (7 bases). V was pared by 1 base and J by 6 bases, with 27 bases between. Per germline, CDR1 LNHNV and CDR2 YYDKDF (reference sequence). The CDR3 covers 19 residues. The CDR3 is CATSRGRQFGGPMGKTQYF. In DNA form, the CDR3 reads TGTGCCACCAGCAGAGGTAGACAGTTCGGGGGGCCCATGGGGAAGACCCAGTACTTC.

The rearrangement links TRBV6-1 to TRBJ2-3; TRBD1 matches 10 bases. Trimming took 6 bases from V and 1 from J; bases not matched to a gene: 4. Germline CDR1 reads MNHNS; CDR2 reads SASEGT. The CDR3 has 15 amino acids. The CDR3 is CASRRQGAGTDTQYF. The DNA for the CDR3 is TGTGCCAGCAGACGACAGGGGGCTGGCACAGATACGCAGTATTTT.

The chain is built from TRBV2 and TRBJ2-1; a possible D gene is TRBD2 (5 bases). There are 12 residues in the CDR3. Trimming took off 8 bases at V and 5 bases at J, with 10 bases between the two ends. Per the germline V gene, CDR1 is SNHLY and CDR2 is FYNNEI. The CDR3 coding sequence is TGTGCCAGCGCTAGGGAGCACAATGAGCAGTTCTTC. Encoded protein: CASAREHNEQFF.

This clone was observed a handful of times. The V and J genes are TRBV5-4 and TRBJ1-1, with no clear D. Germline V gene lookup returns CDR1 SGHNT and CDR2 YYREEE (reference sequence). The CDR3 consists of 12 residues. V lost 10 bases and J lost 3, with 13 bases in between. CDR3 loop: CASKRRDTEAFF. As DNA, the CDR3 is TGTGCCTCGAAGCGGAGGGACACTGAAGCTTTCTTT.

The chain is built from TRBV25-1 and TRBJ2-3, with 8 bases lining up with TRBD1. Germline V lookup: CDR1 MGHDK, CDR2 SYGVNS. Trimming removed 6 bases from V and 5 bases from J; junction bases left unmatched: 7. The CDR3 spans 14 residues. The CDR3 reads CASRQTGVGDTQYF. In DNA, the CDR3 is TGTGCCAGCAGGCAGACAGGGGTGGGAGATACGCAGTATTTT.

This clone was seen a handful of times. The V call is TRBV6-1, the J call TRBJ1-5, with a possible D match to TRBD1 (6 bases). Per the germline V gene, CDR1 is MNHNS and CDR2 is SASEGT. The length of the CDR3 is 15 residues. Trimming took 4 bases from V and 2 from J, leaving 12 bases between them. CDR3 sequence reads: CASSVQGVGNQPQHF. CDR3 DNA sequence: TGTGCCAGCAGTGTACAGGGCGTCGGCAATCAGCCCCAGCATTTT.

This clone was seen a single time. The J gene is TRBJ2-3, the V gene TRBV6-1, with 10 bases matching TRBD1. This CDR3 region has 14 residues. Trimming cost V 4 bases and J 6 bases; bases outside gene matches: 4. Germline V gene sequence: CDR1 MNHNS, CDR2 SASEGT. CDR3 sequence (DNA): TGTGCCAGCAGTGCGACAGGGGGCGAGGATACGCAGTATTTT. This translates into CASSATGGEDTQYF.

The count of this clone is one. Other DNA sequences in this specimen translate into the identical CDR3. The chain has TRBV6-5 and TRBJ1-2, with D possibly matching TRBD1 (6 bases). Trimming left V 2 bases short and J 0 bases short, with 10 bases between. Germline loops: CDR1 MNHEY, CDR2 SVGAGI. This CDR3 has 15 residues. CDR3 residues: CASSYGQSANYGYTF. The CDR3 region has the DNA TGTGCCAGCAGTTACGGACAGAGTGCTAACTATGGCTACACCTTC.

This chain connects TRBV4-1 to TRBJ2-7; maybe TRBD1 (6 bases). This CDR3 region has 15 residues. Trimming pared 2 bases from V and 3 bases from J, leaving 14 bases between. Germline V gene sequence: CDR1 MGHRA, CDR2 YSYEKL. The CDR3 here is CASSQLQGGGYEQYF. CDR3 bases: TGCGCCAGCAGCCAATTACAGGGTGGGGGCTACGAGCAGTACTTC.

This clone was counted once. The chain uses TRBV10-3 and TRBJ2-2, with 8 bases lining up with TRBD2. The CDR3 extends over 18 amino acids. Germline lookup yields CDR1 ENHRY and CDR2 SYGVKD. V lost 7 bases and J lost 0; bases outside the gene matches: 13. CDR3 DNA: TGTGCCATCATGTCCTCGAAAGGCGGGGGGACGAACACCGGGGAGCTGTTTTTT. Protein: CAIMSSKGGGTNTGELFF.

CDR3 sequence (DNA): TGTGCCAGTAGTAGGGACTTCTACTCCTACGAGCAGTACTTC. Protein: CASSRDFYSYEQYF. The chain combines TRBV19 with TRBJ2-7; possibly TRBD2 for D (6 bases). This CDR3 contains 14 residues. Trimming stripped 4 bases from V and 0 bases from J, with 10 bases between. Per germline, CDR1 LNHDA and CDR2 SQIVND (reference sequence).

This chain connects TRBV4-1 to TRBJ1-2; 9 bases map to TRBD1. CDR1 is MGHRA and CDR2 is YSYEKL in the germline V gene. V was pared by 1 base and J by 9 bases, with 6 bases of the junction left unmatched. The CDR3 covers 14 residues. The CDR3 loop reads CASSQGRDRDSYTF. The CDR3 DNA sequence: TGCGCCAGCAGCCAAGGTCGGGACAGGGATAGCTACACCTTC.

The rearrangement uses TRBV7-2 and TRBJ2-7; 9 bases are a match to TRBD1. CDR3 size: 15 residues. Germline values: CDR1 SGHTA, CDR2 FQGNSA. Trimming at V came to 1 base and at J to 3 bases, leaving 4 bases not matched to a gene. CDR3 sequence (DNA): TGTGCCAGCAGCTTAGACAGGGGGCCTATCTACGAGCAGTACTTC. Translated: CASSLDRGPIYEQYF.

The CDR3 region has the DNA TGTGCCAGCAGCTTAGGGCATAGCAATCAGCCCCAGCATTTT. Protein product: CASSLGHSNQPQHF. The chain joins TRBV7-2 to TRBJ1-5; D is unclear. Between the trimmed V and J ends, which lost 1 base and 0 bases, there was a span of 4 bases. CDR1 SGHTA and CDR2 FQGNSA come from the germline V gene. This CDR3 region has 14 residues.

The rearrangement uses TRBV19 and TRBJ1-2, with TRBD1 matching over 7 bases. There are 15 residues in the CDR3. Germline lookup yields CDR1 LNHDA and CDR2 SQIVND (reference sequence). The trim removed 6 bases at V and 4 bases at J, leaving 11 bases unmatched. The chain's CDR3 is CASRRTGTDAYGYTF. DNA for the CDR3: TGTGCCAGTAGGCGTACCGGGACAGACGCCTATGGCTACACCTTC.

This clone was seen a few times. The J gene is TRBJ1-2, the V gene TRBV19; perhaps TRBD1 as D (6 bases). The CDR3 loop spans 15 amino acids. Per the germline V gene, CDR1 is LNHDA and CDR2 is SQIVND (reference sequence). The germline V and J ends were trimmed by 7 bases and 5 bases, with 20 bases remaining between them. In DNA form, the CDR3 reads TGTGCCAGTACCCCAACAGGGAGAAGTGGGTATGGCTACACCTTC. Amino acids: CASTPTGRSGYGYTF. Supplemented by reference TRBV19 and TRBJ1-2, the full variable domain reads DGGITQSPKYLFRKEGQNVTLSCEQNLNHDAMYWYRQDPGQGLRLIYYSQIVNDFQKGDIAEGYSVSREKKESFPLTVTSAQKNPTAFYLCASTPTGRSGYGYTFGSGTRLTVV.

The V call is TRBV19, the J call TRBJ2-3, with TRBD2 matching 10 bases. This CDR3 region has 14 residues. Losses at the gene ends were 5 bases for V and 5 bases for J; bases not matched to a gene: 4. Per the germline V gene, CDR1 is LNHDA and CDR2 is SQIVND (reference sequence). CDR3 in DNA: TGTGCCAGTAGTTATAGCGGGGGGCGAGATACGCAGTATTTT. It yields the protein CASSYSGGRDTQYF.

This clone has only a few counts. This chain links TRBV7-3 with TRBJ2-3; D is possibly TRBD1 (5 bases). CDR1 and CDR2 from the germline V gene are SGHTA and FQGTGA. V was shortened by 5 bases and J by 8 bases, with 14 bases between the two germline ends. The CDR3 length is 13 residues. CDR3 DNA sequence: TGTGCCAGCAGCCAAAATCAAGGGGCTACGCAGTATTTT. This sequence encodes CASSQNQGATQYF.

The V gene is TRBV6-1, the J gene TRBJ2-7; maybe TRBD2 (6 bases). Trimming pared 0 bases from V and 2 bases from J, leaving 14 bases between. This CDR3 comprises 16 residues. Germline V lookup: CDR1 MNHNS, CDR2 SASEGT. Written as DNA, the CDR3 is TGTGCCAGCAGTGAAGCCCGCGGGACGGCGACCTACGAGCAGTACTTC. It translates to CASSEARGTATYEQYF.

The chain recombines TRBV7-2 with TRBJ2-1; 10 positions match TRBD2. From germline, CDR1 is SGHTA and CDR2 FQGNSA. V lost 1 base, J lost 11 bases, and 5 bases stayed unmatched. This CDR3 is 14 amino acids long. The CDR3 region is CASSLGVAGGQQFF. The CDR3 nucleotides read TGTGCCAGCAGCTTAGGGGTAGCGGGGGGCCAGCAGTTCTTC.

The chain is built from TRBV7-9 and TRBJ2-1; 10 nucleotides align to TRBD2. Germline loops: CDR1 SEHNR, CDR2 FQNEAQ (reference sequence). V was clipped by 3 bases and J by 6 bases; unmatched bases: 5. The CDR3 totals 15 residues. The CDR3 DNA reads TGTGCCAGCAGCTTTAGAGCGGGGGGGATCAATGAGCAGTTCTTC. Translation: CASSFRAGGINEQFF.

The rearrangement uses TRBV12-5 and TRBJ2-3; the D is unclear. The V end lost 3 bases, the J end lost 4 bases, and 5 bases lay between the germline ends. From germline, CDR1 is LGHNT and CDR2 FRNRAP. CDR3 length: 12 residues. The CDR3 sequence is CASGLGADTQYF. The CDR3 DNA reads as TGTGCTAGTGGTTTAGGAGCAGATACGCAGTATTTT.

The table lists this clone with a few counts. The same CDR3 also results from other DNA sequences found in this sample. The J gene is TRBJ2-1, the V gene TRBV5-4; D is undetermined. In germline, CDR1 is SGHNT, CDR2 YYREEE (reference sequence). V lost 4 bases to trimming and J lost 1 base, with 12 bases between them. This CDR3 comprises 15 residues. The CDR3 sequence: CASSPTRSSYNEQFF. CDR3 DNA sequence: TGTGCCAGCAGCCCGACAAGATCTTCCTACAATGAGCAGTTCTTC.

This clone appeared once. The germline gene is not matched at one end of the junction; a read error may be the cause. The rearrangement links TRBV7-9 to TRBJ2-2, with 8 bases that match TRBD2. CDR3 size: 12 residues. Germline CDR1 and CDR2: SEHNR and FQNEAQ (reference sequence). In DNA, the CDR3 is TGTTCCAGCAGCCCATCGGGAGGGGGGCTGTTTTTT. It is translated as CSSSPSGGGLFF.

Remarks on this clone: One junction end disagrees with the germline gene, perhaps due to a read error. The V and J genes are TRBV7-9 and TRBJ2-3; D is uncertain. Germline V gene data show CDR1 as SEHNR and CDR2 as FQNEAQ (reference sequence). The CDR3 length is 12 residues. Here the CDR3 DNA reads TGTTCCAGCAGCGTTGGCTTATATACGCAGTATTTT. This encodes CSSSVGLYTQYF.

This clone appeared a single time. The rearrangement joins TRBV5-1 to TRBJ2-3, with 11 nucleotides matching TRBD2. CDR1 is SGHRS, CDR2 YFSETQ, per germline. CDR3 length: 16 amino acids. Losses at the gene ends were 0 bases for V and 5 bases for J; bases not matched to a gene: 5. The CDR3 protein is CASSLVSGGDGDTQYF. The CDR3 region has the DNA TGCGCCAGCAGCTTGGTTAGCGGGGGGGACGGAGATACGCAGTATTTT.